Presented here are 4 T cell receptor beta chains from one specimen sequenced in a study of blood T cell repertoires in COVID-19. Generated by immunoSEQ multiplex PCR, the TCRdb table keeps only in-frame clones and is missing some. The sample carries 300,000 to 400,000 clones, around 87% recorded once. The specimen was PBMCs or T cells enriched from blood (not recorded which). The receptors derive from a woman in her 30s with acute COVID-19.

The CDR3 is CASSGQGGEQYF. In DNA form, the CDR3 reads TGTGCCAGCAGTGGACAGGGGGGCGAGCAGTACTTC. The chain is built from TRBV2 and TRBJ2-7; 9 bases are shared with TRBD1. CDR1 and CDR2 from the germline V gene are SNHLY and FYNNEI. The CDR3 has 12 residues. V lost 4 bases to trimming and J lost 6 bases; unmatched junction nucleotides: 1.

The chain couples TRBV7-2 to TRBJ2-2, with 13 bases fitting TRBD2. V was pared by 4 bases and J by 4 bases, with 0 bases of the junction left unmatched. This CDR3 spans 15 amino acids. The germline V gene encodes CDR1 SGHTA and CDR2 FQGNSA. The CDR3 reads CASSWTSGGTGELFF. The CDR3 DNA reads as TGTGCCAGCAGCTGGACTAGCGGGGGCACCGGGGAGCTGTTTTTT.

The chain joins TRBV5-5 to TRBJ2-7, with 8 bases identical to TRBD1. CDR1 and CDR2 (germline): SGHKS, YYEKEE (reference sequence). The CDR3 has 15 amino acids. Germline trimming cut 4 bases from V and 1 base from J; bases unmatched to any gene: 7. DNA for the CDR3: TGTGCCAGCAGCGTGGGACAGGTTCTTTCCTACGAGCAGTACTTC. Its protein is CASSVGQVLSYEQYF.

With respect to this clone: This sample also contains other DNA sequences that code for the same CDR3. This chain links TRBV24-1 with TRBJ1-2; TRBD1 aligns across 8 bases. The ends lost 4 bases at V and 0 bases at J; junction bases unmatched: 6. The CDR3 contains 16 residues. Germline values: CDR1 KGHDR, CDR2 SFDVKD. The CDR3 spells CATSDPGQGANYGYTF. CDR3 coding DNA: TGTGCCACCAGTGACCCCGGACAGGGCGCTAACTATGGCTACACCTTC.